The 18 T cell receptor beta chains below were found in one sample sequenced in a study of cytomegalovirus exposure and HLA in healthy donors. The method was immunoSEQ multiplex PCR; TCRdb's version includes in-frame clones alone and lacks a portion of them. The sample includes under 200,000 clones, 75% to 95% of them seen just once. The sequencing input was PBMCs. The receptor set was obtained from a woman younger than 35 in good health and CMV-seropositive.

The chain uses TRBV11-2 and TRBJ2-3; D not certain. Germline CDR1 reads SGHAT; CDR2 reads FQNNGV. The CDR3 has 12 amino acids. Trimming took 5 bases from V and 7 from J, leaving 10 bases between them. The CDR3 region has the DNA TGTGCCAGCAGCCCCGCTACGAATACGCAGTATTTT. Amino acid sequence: CASSPATNTQYF.

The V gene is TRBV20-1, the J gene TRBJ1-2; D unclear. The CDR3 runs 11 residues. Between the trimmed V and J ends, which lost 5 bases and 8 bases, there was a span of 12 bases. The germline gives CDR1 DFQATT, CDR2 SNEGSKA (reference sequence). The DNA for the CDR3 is TGCAGTGCTGACGAAGAGGGCGGCTACACCTTC. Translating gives CSADEEGGYTF.

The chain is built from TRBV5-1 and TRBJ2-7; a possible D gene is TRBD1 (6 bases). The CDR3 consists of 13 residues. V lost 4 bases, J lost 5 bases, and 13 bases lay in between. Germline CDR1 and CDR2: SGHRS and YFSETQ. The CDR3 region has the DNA TGCGCCAGCAGCGGGTCACAGGGCCACGAGCAGTACTTC. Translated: CASSGSQGHEQYF.

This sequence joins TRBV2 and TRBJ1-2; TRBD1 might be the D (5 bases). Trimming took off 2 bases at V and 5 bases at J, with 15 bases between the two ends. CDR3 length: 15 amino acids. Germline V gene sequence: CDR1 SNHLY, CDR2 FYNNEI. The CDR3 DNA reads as TGTGCCAGCAGTGAATCAGGAAGGGGTTCTTATGGCTACACCTTC. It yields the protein CASSESGRGSYGYTF.

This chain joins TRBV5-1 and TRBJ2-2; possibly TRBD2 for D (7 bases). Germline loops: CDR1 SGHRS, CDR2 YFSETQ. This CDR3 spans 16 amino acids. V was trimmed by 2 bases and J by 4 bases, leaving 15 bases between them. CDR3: CASSFGGGPSTGELFF. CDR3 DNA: TGCGCCAGCAGCTTTGGGGGGGGGCCGAGCACCGGGGAGCTGTTTTTT.

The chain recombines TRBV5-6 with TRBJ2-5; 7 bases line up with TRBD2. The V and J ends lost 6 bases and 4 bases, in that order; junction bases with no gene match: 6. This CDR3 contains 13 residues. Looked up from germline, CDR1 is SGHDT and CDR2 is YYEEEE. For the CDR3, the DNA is TGTGCCAGCACCCGGACTAGGGGAGAGACCCAGTACTTC. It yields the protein CASTRTRGETQYF.

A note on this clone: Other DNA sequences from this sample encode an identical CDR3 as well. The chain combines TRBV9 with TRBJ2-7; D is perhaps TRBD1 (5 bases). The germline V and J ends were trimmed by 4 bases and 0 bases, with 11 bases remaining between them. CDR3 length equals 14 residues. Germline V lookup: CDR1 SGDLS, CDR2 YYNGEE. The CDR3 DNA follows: TGTGCCAGCAGCCCGAGTGGGGCCTCCTACGAGCAGTACTTC. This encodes CASSPSGASYEQYF.

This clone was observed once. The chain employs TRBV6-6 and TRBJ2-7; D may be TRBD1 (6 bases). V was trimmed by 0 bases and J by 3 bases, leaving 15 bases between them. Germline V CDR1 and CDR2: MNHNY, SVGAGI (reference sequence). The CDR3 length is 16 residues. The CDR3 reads CASSYSRTARDYEQYF. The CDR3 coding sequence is TGTGCCAGCAGTTACTCGAGGACAGCTAGGGACTACGAGCAGTACTTC.

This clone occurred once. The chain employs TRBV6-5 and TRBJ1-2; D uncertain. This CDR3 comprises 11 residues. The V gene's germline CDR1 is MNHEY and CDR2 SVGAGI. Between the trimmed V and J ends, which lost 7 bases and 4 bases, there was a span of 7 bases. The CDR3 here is CASKAGYGYTF. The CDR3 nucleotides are TGTGCCAGCAAGGCAGGCTATGGCTACACCTTC.

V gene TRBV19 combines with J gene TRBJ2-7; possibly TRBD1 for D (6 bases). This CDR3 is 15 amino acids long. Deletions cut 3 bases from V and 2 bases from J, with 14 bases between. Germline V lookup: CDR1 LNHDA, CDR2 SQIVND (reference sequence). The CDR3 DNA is TGTGCCAGTAGTATCAGCCGGGACATACCCTACGAGCAGTACTTC. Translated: CASSISRDIPYEQYF.

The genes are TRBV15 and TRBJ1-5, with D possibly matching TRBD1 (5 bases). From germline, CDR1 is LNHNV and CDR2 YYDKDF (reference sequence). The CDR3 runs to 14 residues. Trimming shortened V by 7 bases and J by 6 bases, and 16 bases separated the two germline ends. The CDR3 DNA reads TGTGCCACCAAAACAGGATTGTCCGGTCAGCCCCAGCATTTT. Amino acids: CATKTGLSGQPQHF.

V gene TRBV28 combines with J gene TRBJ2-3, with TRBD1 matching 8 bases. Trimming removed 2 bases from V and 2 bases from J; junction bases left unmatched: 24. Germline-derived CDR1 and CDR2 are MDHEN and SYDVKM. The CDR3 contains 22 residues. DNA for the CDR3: TGTGCCAGCAGTTTACCCTCCGTCCGGGACAGGACTGTCATACCACCCACAGATACGCAGTATTTT. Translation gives CASSLPSVRDRTVIPPTDTQYF.

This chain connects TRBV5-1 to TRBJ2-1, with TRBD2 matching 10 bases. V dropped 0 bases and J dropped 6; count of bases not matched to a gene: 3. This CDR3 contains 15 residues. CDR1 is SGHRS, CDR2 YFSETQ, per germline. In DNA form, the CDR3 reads TGCGCCAGCAGCTTGGGACTAGCGGGTTCCAATGAGCAGTTCTTC. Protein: CASSLGLAGSNEQFF.

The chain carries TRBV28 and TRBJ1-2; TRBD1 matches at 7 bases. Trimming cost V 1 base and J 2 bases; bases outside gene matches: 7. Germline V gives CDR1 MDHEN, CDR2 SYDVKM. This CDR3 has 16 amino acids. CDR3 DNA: TGTGCCAGCAGTTTATTAGGGCAGGGGGGAAACTATGGCTACACCTTC. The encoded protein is CASSLLGQGGNYGYTF.

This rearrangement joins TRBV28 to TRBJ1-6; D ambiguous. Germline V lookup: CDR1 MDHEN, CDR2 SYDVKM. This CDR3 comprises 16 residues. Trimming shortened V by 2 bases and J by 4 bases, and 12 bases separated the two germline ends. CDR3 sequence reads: CASSLGRRRYNSPLHF. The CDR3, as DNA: TGTGCCAGCAGTTTAGGCAGGCGCAGGTATAATTCACCCCTCCACTTT.

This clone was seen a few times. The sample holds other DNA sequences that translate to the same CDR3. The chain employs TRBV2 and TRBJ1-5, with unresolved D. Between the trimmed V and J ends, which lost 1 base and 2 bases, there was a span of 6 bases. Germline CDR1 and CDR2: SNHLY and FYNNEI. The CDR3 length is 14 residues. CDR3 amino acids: CASSEDRGNQPQHF. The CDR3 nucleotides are TGTGCCAGCAGTGAAGATAGAGGCAATCAGCCCCAGCATTTT.

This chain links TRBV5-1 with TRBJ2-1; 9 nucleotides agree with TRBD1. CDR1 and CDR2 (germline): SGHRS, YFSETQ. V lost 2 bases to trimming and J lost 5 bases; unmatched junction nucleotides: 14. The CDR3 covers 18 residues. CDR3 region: CASSLRDRAVATHNEQFF. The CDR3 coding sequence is TGCGCCAGCAGCTTACGGGACAGGGCCGTCGCCACACACAATGAGCAGTTCTTC.

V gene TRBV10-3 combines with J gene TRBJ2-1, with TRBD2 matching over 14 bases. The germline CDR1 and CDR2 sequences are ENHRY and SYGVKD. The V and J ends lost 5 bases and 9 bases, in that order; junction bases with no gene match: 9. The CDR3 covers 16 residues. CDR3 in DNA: TGTGCCATCAGTACGTCCGGGACTAGCGGGAGCATTGAGCAGTTCTTC. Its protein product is CAISTSGTSGSIEQFF.